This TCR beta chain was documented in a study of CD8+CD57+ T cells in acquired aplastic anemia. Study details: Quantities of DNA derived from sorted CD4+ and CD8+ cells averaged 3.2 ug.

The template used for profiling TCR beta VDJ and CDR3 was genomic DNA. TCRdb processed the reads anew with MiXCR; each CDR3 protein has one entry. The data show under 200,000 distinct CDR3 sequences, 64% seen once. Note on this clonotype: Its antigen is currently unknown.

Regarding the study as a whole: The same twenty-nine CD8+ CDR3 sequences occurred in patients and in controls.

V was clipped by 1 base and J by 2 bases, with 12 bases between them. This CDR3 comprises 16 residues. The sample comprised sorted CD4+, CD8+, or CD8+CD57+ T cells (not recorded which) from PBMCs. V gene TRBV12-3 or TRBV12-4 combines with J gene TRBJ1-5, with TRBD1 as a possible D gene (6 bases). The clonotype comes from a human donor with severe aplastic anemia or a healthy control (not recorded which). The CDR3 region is CASSLEMGGGNQPQHF. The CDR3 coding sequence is TGTGCCAGCAGTTTAGAGATGGGGGGCGGCAATCAGCCCCAGCATTTT.